This T cell receptor beta chain was captured in a study of blood T cell repertoires in COVID-19 (dated by TCRdb to the early 2020s). Regarding the research as a whole: The collaborator samples originated in the United States, Italy and Spain and spanned the acute and convalescent phases of COVID-19. The samples were drawn from two sources: the first 160 participants of the ongoing ImmuneRACE study, and 950 to 1,500 subjects contributed by 6 global collaborators. The repertoires were released in a freely available public database meant as a resource for research on the immune response to SARS-CoV-2. The prospective study material was composed of cDNA or gDNA derived from T cells, B-cell-depleted T cells, or PBMCs. Sample metadata almost always included a de-identified subject ID, COVID-19 status, age in years and sex. Deeply sampled blood TCRbeta repertoires from subjects exposed to, actively infected with, or recovered from COVID-19 were included in the dataset. Where HLA class I and class II types were available, the types were taken from metadata supplied by the sample provider, not from assay-based typing. Results the study describes overall, beyond this receptor: The amount of clinical and demographic metadata varied by source and participant and was provided uncurated.

The immunoSEQ Assay, a bias-controlled multiplex PCR, was used to amplify TCRbeta CDR3 regions from genomic DNA. The paper's data handling went like this. The number of nucleated cells in each sample was estimated by amplification of reference gene primers within the assay. Sequence reads were collapsed and filtered to measure the absolute abundance of every unique TCRbeta CDR3 rearrangement. For each sample, productive Simpson clonality was calculated by taking the square root of Simpson's diversity index across productive rearrangements. TCRdb retrieved this table from immuneACCESS and kept in-frame rearrangements only. Not all clones are present; in checked studies, unresolved V genes account for under half, and no reason is known for the remainder. V and J calls and clone size are as listed in that table; D and trimming were resolved from the DNA. The sample profile shows some 330,000 clones; over 80% of them were found once. The top ten constitute approximately 4.7% of the sample.

In the prospective study, participants were roughly 18 to 90 years old, resided in about two dozen geographic areas of the United States, and were enrolled through a virtual design. In the prospective study, participants were assigned to cohorts based on the clinical history participants reported in a screening survey and a study questionnaire. Recovered participants in ImmuneRACE Cohort 3 were defined as having two consecutive negative NP/OP PCR tests, clearance from a healthcare professional, or resolution of symptoms. In the prospective study, whole blood, serum and a nasopharyngeal or oropharyngeal swab were collected from each participant by mobile phlebotomists. Participants in the prospective study had the option to provide additional blood draws and questionnaires over a roughly 2-month period. Blood samples from the prospective study were shipped frozen or at room temperature prior to DNA extraction.

On this clone: Its recognized antigen is unknown. Base qualities were left out, and no much larger clone turns up one base away.

Trimming takes 5 bases from V and 2 bases from J, and the germline ends sit 21 bases apart. Via the germline V gene, CDR1 is SGHVS and CDR2 FQNEAQ. Counted from cysteine to phenylalanine, this CDR3 has 17 amino acids. CDR3 DNA only is kept here, 51 bases in frame from base 1. The sequence came from a woman in her forties or fifties who had recovered from COVID-19. The V and J genes are TRBV7-8 and TRBJ1-2; TRBD1 is perhaps the D gene, given 5 matching bases. What was sequenced was PBMCs or T cells enriched from blood (not recorded which). In nucleotides, the sequence is TGTGCCAGCAGCATGGGGGGACCCACGAGAGTCAACTATGGCTACACCTTC. This is translated as CASSMGGPTRVNYGYTF.